This TCR beta chain was observed in a study of T cells in Graves' hyperthyroidism and ophthalmopathy. Amplification of TCR beta CDR3 regions was performed using RNA transcripts as template. HTBI primers were the set used in a first-round RT-PCR of the TCR CDR3. TCRdb re-called the multiplex PCR reads with MiXCR, one entry per CDR3 protein. The sample lists 350,000 to 400,000 distinct CDR3 sequences, 15% to 20% seen once, with about 3.5% in the top ten. Subjects aged 18 to 65 presented with newly diagnosed hyperthyroidism of less than 2 months' duration. Used for diagnoses were clinical symptoms, serum thyroxine and TRAb, thyroid ultrasound and orbital computed tomography. Broader study findings: Ophthalmopathy was separated from stable hyperthyroidism by a 13 V-J model.

V shed 3 bases and J 2 bases; nucleotides not matched to a gene: 13. CDR3 length: 18 residues. Per the germline V gene, CDR1 is KGHSH and CDR2 is LQKENI. About this clonotype itself: Its antigen is unknown.

The chain couples TRBV18 to TRBJ2-5; 9 nucleotides line up with TRBD1. This sequence was found in a woman between 18 and 29 years old with Graves' hyperthyroidism. Sequencing was carried out using blood. The DNA for the CDR3 is TGTGCCAGCTCACCTATGAAAAAGGGGACAGGGTATCAAGAGACCCAGTACTTC. Its translation: CASSPMKKGTGYQETQYF.